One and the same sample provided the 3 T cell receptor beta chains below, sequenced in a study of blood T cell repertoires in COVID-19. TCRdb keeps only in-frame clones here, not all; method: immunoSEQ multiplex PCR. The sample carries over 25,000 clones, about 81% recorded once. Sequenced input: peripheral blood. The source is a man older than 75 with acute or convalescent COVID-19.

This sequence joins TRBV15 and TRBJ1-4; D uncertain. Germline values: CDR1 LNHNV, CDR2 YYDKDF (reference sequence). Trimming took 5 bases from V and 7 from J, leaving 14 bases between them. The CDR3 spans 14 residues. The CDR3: CATSLASRGEKLFF. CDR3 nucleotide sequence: TGTGCCACCAGCCTGGCCTCCCGGGGTGAAAAACTGTTTTTT.

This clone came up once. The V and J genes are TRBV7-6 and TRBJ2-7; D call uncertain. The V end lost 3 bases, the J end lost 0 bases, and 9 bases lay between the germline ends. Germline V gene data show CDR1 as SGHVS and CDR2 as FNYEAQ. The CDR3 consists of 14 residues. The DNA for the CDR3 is TGTGCCAGCAGCTTCCAGGCGAGCTCCTACGAGCAGTACTTC. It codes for CASSFQASSYEQYF.

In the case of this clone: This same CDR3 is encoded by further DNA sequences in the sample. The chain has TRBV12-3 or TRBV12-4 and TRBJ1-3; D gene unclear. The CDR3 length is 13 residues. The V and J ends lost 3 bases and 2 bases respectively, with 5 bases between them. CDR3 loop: CASSLRAGNTIYF. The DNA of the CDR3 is TGTGCCAGCAGTTTGAGGGCTGGAAACACCATATATTTT.